The T cell receptor (beta chain) under discussion was sequenced for a study of siplizumab effects on memory and regulatory T cells. Study findings and constraints: With siplizumab, mappable alloreactive CD4+ clones averaged around 71% Treg-derived, versus around 28% in controls. Many proliferating CD4+ or CD8+ clones remained unclassified. Roughly 75-96% of them could not be assigned either a naive or a memory phenotype. Apparently more diverse than memory cells, naive T cells also seemed major alloresponse contributors.

CDR1 LNHNV and CDR2 YYDKDF come from the germline V gene (reference sequence). The CDR3 sequence is 15 residues long. V dropped 5 bases and J dropped 1 base, with 15 bases sitting between them. In the case of this clone: The target antigen is unknown.

It was 85,000 to 100,000 TCR templates that were assayed per sample. The assay was immunoSEQ multiplex PCR, and TCRdb's table has in-frame clones only and misses some. The sample shows 70,000 to 90,000 clones, 93% of them seen only once. The source material was CD8+ T cells sorted from blood. This clonotype was obtained from a human donor in good health. This chain connects TRBV15 to TRBJ2-7; D gene ambiguous. CDR3 sequence (DNA): TGTGCCACCAGCGGTGAAAGGGCCGGTTCCTACGAGCAGTACTTC. Protein: CATSGERAGSYEQYF.